The clone carrying this T cell receptor beta chain was observed a few times. Trimming stripped 6 bases from V and 7 bases from J, with 15 bases between. This CDR3 is built from 13 residues. CDR1 MNHEY and CDR2 SVGEGT come from the germline V gene. The data were taken from a study of blood T cell repertoires in COVID-19. In the authors' workflow: Reference gene primer amplification gave nucleated cell count estimates. Profiling relied on immunoSEQ multiplex PCR, and the TCRdb table lists in-frame clones only, not all of them. The DNA gave D and trimming, while V, J and clone size come from that table. The table records about 140,000 clones, roughly four fifths of them present only once.

The chain carries TRBV6-2 or TRBV6-3 and TRBJ1-2; weak D call: TRBD1 (6 bases). This clonotype originated in a man at least 80 years old with acute or convalescent COVID-19. Sequenced input: peripheral blood. CDR3 amino acids: CASSPQGMVGYTF. CDR3 sequence (DNA): TGTGCCAGCAGCCCACAGGGAATGGTTGGCTACACCTTC.